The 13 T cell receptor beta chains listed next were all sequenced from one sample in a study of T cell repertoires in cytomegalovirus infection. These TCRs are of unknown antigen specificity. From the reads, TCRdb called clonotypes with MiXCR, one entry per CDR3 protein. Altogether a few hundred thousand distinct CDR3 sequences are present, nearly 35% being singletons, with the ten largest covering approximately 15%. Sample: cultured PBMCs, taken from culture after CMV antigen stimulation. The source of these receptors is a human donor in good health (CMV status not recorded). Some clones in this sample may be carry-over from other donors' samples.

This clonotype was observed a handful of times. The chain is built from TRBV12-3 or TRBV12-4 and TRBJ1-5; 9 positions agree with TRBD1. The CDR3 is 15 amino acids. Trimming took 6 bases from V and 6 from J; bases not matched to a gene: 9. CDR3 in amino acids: CASSPTGGMGQPQHF. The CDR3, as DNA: TGTGCCAGCAGCCCGACAGGGGGGATGGGTCAGCCCCAGCATTTT.

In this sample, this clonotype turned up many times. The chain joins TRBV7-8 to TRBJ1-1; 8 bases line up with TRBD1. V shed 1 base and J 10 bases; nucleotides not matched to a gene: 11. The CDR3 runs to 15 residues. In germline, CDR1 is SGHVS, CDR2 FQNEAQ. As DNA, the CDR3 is TGTGCCAGCAGCTTAGAGGGTCAGGGGGCCTTGAGAGCTTTCTTT. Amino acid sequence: CASSLEGQGALRAFF.

The CDR3 is CASTTSLGDVFSPTSEQFF. In DNA, the CDR3 is TGTGCCAGCACCACCTCGCTAGGGGACGTTTTTTCTCCTACAAGTGAGCAGTTCTTC. This chain links TRBV6-6 with TRBJ2-1; D tentatively fits TRBD1 or TRBD2 (5 bases each). The length of the CDR3 is 19 residues. V was trimmed by 7 bases and J by 9 bases, leaving 34 bases between them. Germline V CDR1 and CDR2: MNHNY, SVGAGI (reference sequence).

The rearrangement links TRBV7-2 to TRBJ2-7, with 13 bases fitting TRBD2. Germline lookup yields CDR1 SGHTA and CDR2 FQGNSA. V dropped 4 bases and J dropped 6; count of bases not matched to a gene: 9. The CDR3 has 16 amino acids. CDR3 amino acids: CASSWTSGSASLEQYV. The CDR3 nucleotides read TGTGCCAGCAGCTGGACTAGCGGGAGTGCAAGTCTCGAGCAGTACGTC.

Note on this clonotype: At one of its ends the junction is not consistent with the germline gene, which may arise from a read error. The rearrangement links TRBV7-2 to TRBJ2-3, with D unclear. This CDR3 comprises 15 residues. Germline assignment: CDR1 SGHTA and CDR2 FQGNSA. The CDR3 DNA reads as TGTGCCAACAGCCGCGACTGGCTGCGAACAGATACGCAGTATTTT. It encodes CANSRDWLRTDTQYF.

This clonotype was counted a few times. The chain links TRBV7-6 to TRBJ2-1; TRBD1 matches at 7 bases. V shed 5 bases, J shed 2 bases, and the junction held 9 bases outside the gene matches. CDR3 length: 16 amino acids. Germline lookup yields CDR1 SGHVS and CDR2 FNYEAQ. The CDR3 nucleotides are TGTGCCAGCAGCACCCGACAGGGAGCCGCCTACAATGAGCAGTTCTTC. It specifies CASSTRQGAAYNEQFF.

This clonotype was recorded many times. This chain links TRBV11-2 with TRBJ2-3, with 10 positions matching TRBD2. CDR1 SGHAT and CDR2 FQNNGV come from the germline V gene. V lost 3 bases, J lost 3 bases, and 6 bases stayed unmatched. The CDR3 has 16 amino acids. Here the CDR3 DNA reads TGTGCCAGCAGCTTTCTCCTAGCGGGAGTAACAGATACGCAGTATTTT. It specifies CASSFLLAGVTDTQYF.

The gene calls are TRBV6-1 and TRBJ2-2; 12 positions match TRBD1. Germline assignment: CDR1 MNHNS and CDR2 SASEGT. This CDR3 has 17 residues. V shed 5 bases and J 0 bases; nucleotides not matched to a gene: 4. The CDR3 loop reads CASSTGTGGSNTGELFF. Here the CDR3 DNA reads TGTGCCAGCAGTACCGGGACAGGGGGCTCGAACACCGGGGAGCTGTTTTTT.

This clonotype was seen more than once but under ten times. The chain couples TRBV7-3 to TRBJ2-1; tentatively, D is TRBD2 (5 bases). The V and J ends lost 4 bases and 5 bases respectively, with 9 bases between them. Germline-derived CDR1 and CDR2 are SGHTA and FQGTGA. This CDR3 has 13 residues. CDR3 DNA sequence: TGTGCCAGCAGCTATCTAGCAAACAATGAGCAGTTCTTC. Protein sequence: CASSYLANNEQFF. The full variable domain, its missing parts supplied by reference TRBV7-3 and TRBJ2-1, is GAGVSQTPSNKVTEKGKYVELRCDPISGHTALYWYRQSLGQGPEFLIYFQGTGAADDSGLPNDRFFAVRPEGSVSTLKIQRTERGDSAVYLCASSYLANNEQFFGPGTRLTVL.

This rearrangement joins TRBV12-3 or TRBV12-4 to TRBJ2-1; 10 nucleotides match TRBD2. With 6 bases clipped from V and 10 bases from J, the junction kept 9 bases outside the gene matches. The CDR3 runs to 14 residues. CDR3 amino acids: CASSFTSGTGEQFF. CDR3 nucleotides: TGTGCCAGCAGCTTTACTAGCGGGACGGGGGAGCAGTTCTTC.

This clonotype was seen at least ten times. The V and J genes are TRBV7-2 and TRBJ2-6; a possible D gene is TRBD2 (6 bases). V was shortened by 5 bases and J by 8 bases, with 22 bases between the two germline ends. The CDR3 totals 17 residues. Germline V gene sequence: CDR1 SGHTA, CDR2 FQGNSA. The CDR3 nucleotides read TGTGCCAGCAGCAATCCCATGGAGGGATTCGGGACCAACGTCCTGACTTTC. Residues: CASSNPMEGFGTNVLTF.

CDR3 in DNA: TGCGCCAGCAGCCGGGACATCTGGACTGAAGCTTTCTTT. It encodes CASSRDIWTEAFF. This rearrangement joins TRBV4-3 to TRBJ1-1, with D maybe TRBD1 (6 bases). CDR3 length: 13 amino acids. CDR1 LGHNA and CDR2 YSLEER come from the germline V gene. V was cut by 4 bases and J by 5 bases, with 11 bases left in between.

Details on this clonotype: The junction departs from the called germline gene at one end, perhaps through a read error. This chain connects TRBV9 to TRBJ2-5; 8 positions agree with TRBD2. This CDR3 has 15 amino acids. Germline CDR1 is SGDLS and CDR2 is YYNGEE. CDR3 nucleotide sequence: TGTGCCAACAGCGTCGGGGGGGGTTATTTTGAGACCCAGTACTTC. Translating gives CANSVGGGYFETQYF.